The present TCR beta chain was sequenced within a study of glioma-infiltrating T cells. Study context: Blood libraries targeted about 4- to 11-fold coverage of 900,000 to 1,000,000 T cells.

The iRepertoire nested amplicon-rescue multiplex PCR amplified TCR alpha and beta CDR3s from RNA. One-step reverse transcription and amplification started from approximately 100-400 ng of tissue mRNA or PBMC total RNA. TCRdb re-called the multiplex PCR reads with MiXCR, one entry per CDR3 protein. The repertoire includes 300,000 to 450,000 distinct CDR3 sequences, around 38% of them detected once, and around 11% sits in the top ten. The length of the CDR3 is 12 residues. Trimming removed 6 bases from V and 5 bases from J, with 11 bases in between. General study results and limits: CDR3 overlap between tissue and blood was very small. Gliomas, especially low-grade, showed above-expected tissue-blood divergence; non-neoplastic patients showed below.

On this clonotype itself: Its antigen is unknown.

The sequencing input was glioma tissue, nonneoplastic brain tissue, or PBMCs (not recorded which). The chain has TRBV12-3 or TRBV12-4 and TRBJ2-7; D is uncertain. The source of this sequence is a human donor with low-grade glioma or glioblastoma, undergoing nonglioma brain surgery, or in good health (not recorded which). The CDR3 nucleotides read TGTGCCAGCAGAACCCGACGGGACGAGCAGTACTTC. Encoded protein: CASRTRRDEQYF.